The text below deals with one TCR beta chain. Its matching antigen is unknown. Additional DNA sequences in this sample encode the identical CDR3. This entry comes from a study of cytomegalovirus exposure and HLA in healthy donors. The PCR employed 60 Vbeta primers together with 13 Jbeta primers. Produced via immunoSEQ multiplex PCR; TCRdb's table is partial and in-frame only. The sample shows 150,000 to 200,000 clones, around 80% of them seen only once. Deletions cut 3 bases from V and 3 bases from J, with 3 bases between. The CDR3 is 11 residues long. Germline V lookup: CDR1 MDHEN, CDR2 SYDVKM. Findings of the study overall: Most sequenced TCRs were rare (though some public TCRs occurred in many donors). The study designated 150 or so TCR beta chains cytomegalovirus-associated. Reportedly, a later analysis found an Asian-associated ancestry cluster had fewer N-insertions than the roughly 630-donor mean.

This TCR was sampled from a man in his late teens or twenties in good health and CMV-seronegative. Sequences were obtained from PBMCs. The chain is built from TRBV28 and TRBJ2-7, with D uncertain. The CDR3 DNA is TGTGCCAGCAGTTTTCTCTACGAGCAGTACTTC. Protein product: CASSFLYEQYF.